This TCR beta chain stems from a study of T cells in Graves' hyperthyroidism and ophthalmopathy. Study at large: Peripheral blood was obtained at initial diagnosis, preceding any treatment. Study results and limitations: Most thyroid clonotypes that were expanded above 0.001 also turned up in blood.

Germline V CDR1 and CDR2: MDHEN, SYDVKM. J lost 2 bases, V lost 5 bases, and 5 bases had no gene match. The CDR3 extends over 16 amino acids. At least ten counts were recorded for this clonotype. Its antigen is not known. RNA transcripts were the template for amplifying TCR beta CDR3 regions. Using the HTBI primer set, a first-round RT-PCR was run on the TCR CDR3. TCRdb called the multiplex PCR reads again in MiXCR, with one record for every CDR3 protein. Seen here are 620,000 or so distinct CDR3 sequences, around 15% observed once, and the top ten hold roughly an eighth. Sequencing input: blood. V and J are TRBV28 and TRBJ2-3, with 12 bases lining up with TRBD2. This sequence originates from a woman between 45 and 65 years old with Graves' ophthalmopathy. In DNA form, the CDR3 reads TGTGCCAGCAGTAAGACTAGCGGGAGCGCCACAGATACGCAGTATTTT. It is translated as CASSKTSGSATDTQYF.